Listed below are T cell receptor beta chains from one sample, sequenced in a study of early stage breast cancer tumors. Generated by immunoSEQ multiplex PCR, the TCRdb table keeps only in-frame clones and is missing some. The sample holds about 53,000 clones, 75% to 95% seen once. Sequencing input: blood. Receptors were obtained from a person aged 70 to 79 with breast cancer. CDR3s include the opening cysteine and the closing phenylalanine or tryptophan. D genes are given only for firm matches. Clone size is shown for a subset of rows, as once, few, many or a class of expanded clone.

size | length | D | J | V | CDR3 | DNA
. | 15 | . | TRBJ1-4 | TRBV4-3 | CASSRGGSTNEKLFF | TGCGCCAGCAGCCGCGGGGGATCCACTAATGAAAAACTGTTTTTT
. | 14 | . | TRBJ2-5 | TRBV19 | CASSTQGRGETQYF | TGTGCCAGTAGCACACAGGGCAGAGGGGAGACCCAGTACTTC
. | 13 | TRBD2 | TRBJ2-1 | TRBV6-6 | CASFQRGLNEQFF | TGTGCCAGCTTCCAGCGGGGGCTCAATGAGCAGTTCTTC
. | 16 | TRBD2 | TRBJ2-1 | TRBV4-1 | CASSQTSAGGYNEQFF | TGCGCCAGCAGCCAAACTTCAGCGGGAGGGTACAATGAGCAGTTCTTC
. | 18 | TRBD2 | TRBJ2-7 | TRBV5-1 | CASSLLPGLAESSYEQYF | TGCGCCAGCAGCTTGTTACCAGGACTAGCGGAGAGCTCCTACGAGCAGTACTTC
. | 14 | . | TRBJ1-4 | TRBV5-6 | CASSLAGGGEKLFF | TGTGCCAGCAGCCTAGCCGGGGGGGGTGAAAAACTGTTTTTT
. | 15 | TRBD1 | TRBJ2-5 | TRBV6-5 | CASSYWTGGRETQYF | TGTGCCAGCAGTTACTGGACAGGGGGCCGGGAGACCCAGTACTTC
. | 16 | TRBD1 | TRBJ1-5 | TRBV13 | CASSTGGTGLNQPQHF | TGTGCCAGCAGCACAGGGGGGACGGGCCTAAATCAGCCCCAGCATTTT
. | 13 | . | TRBJ2-7 | TRBV5-4 | CASMIKGVYEQYF | TGTGCCAGCATGATAAAGGGGGTCTACGAGCAGTACTTC
. | 16 | TRBD2 | TRBJ2-1 | TRBV4-3 | CASSHGSGGAENEQFF | TGCGCCAGCAGCCATGGGAGCGGGGGGGCGGAGAATGAGCAGTTCTTC
. | 14 | . | TRBJ1-2 | TRBV19 | CASSLQGVGHGYTF | TGTGCCAGTAGCCTACAGGGCGTCGGGCATGGCTACACCTTC
. | 15 | . | TRBJ2-3 | TRBV30 | CAWSVGRGSTDTQYF | TGTGCCTGGAGTGTTGGACGGGGAAGCACAGATACGCAGTATTTT
. | 15 | TRBD2 | TRBJ2-1 | TRBV7-9 | CASSPLAVSYNEQFF | TGTGCCAGCAGCCCCCTAGCGGTCTCCTACAATGAGCAGTTCTTC
. | 15 | . | TRBJ2-2 | TRBV4-2 | CASSPAKGDTGELFF | TGTGCCAGCAGCCCAGCAAAGGGGGACACCGGGGAGCTGTTTTTT
. | 16 | TRBD1 | TRBJ2-7 | TRBV9 | CASSVAPDRSSYEQYF | TGTGCCAGCAGCGTAGCACCGGACAGGAGCTCCTACGAGCAGTACTTC
. | 17 | TRBD2 | TRBJ2-7 | TRBV18 | CASSPQGLRGRAYEQYF | TGTGCCAGCTCACCACAAGGTCTGCGCGGGAGGGCCTACGAGCAGTACTTC
once | 13 | TRBD1 | TRBJ1-1 | TRBV9 | CASEGQGGTEAFF | TGTGCCAGCGAGGGACAGGGGGGCACTGAAGCTTTCTTT
. | 16 | . | TRBJ2-7 | TRBV6-1 | CASSEAWLRSSYEQYF | TGTGCCAGCAGTGAAGCGTGGTTGCGGAGCTCCTACGAGCAGTACTTC
once | 15 | . | TRBJ1-2 | TRBV7-9 | CASSLRQGPFYGYTF | TGTGCCAGCAGCCTTCGGCAGGGGCCTTTCTATGGCTACACCTTC
. | 13 | . | TRBJ1-1 | TRBV29-1 | CSVKTDGNTEAFF | TGCAGCGTTAAAACAGACGGGAACACTGAAGCTTTCTTT
. | 14 | . | TRBJ1-1 | TRBV19 | CASSIQGMNTEAFF | TGTGCCAGTAGTATACAGGGTATGAACACTGAAGCTTTCTTT
. | 14 | TRBD2 | TRBJ2-7 | TRBV28 | CASSLSGRGYEQYF | TGTGCCAGCAGTTTGAGCGGGAGAGGGTACGAGCAGTACTTC
. | 16 | TRBD2 | TRBJ2-3 | TRBV6-5 | CASSSSSGGSTDTQYF | TGTGCCAGCAGTTCCTCTAGCGGGGGTTCCACAGATACGCAGTATTTT
. | 15 | . | TRBJ1-1 | TRBV5-1 | CASSLGHNMNTEAFF | TGCGCCAGCAGCCTGGGACACAACATGAACACTGAAGCTTTCTTT
. | 15 | TRBD2 | TRBJ2-2 | TRBV9 | CASRESLAGAGELFF | TGTGCCAGCAGAGAAAGCCTAGCGGGAGCCGGGGAGCTGTTTTTT
. | 14 | . | TRBJ2-1 | TRBV5-1 | CASSLAVGGNEQFF | TGCGCCAGCAGCTTGGCGGTAGGAGGAAATGAGCAGTTCTTC
. | 13 | TRBD1 | TRBJ1-1 | TRBV6-5 | CASSYPDRGEAFF | TGTGCCAGCAGTTACCCGGACAGGGGTGAAGCTTTCTTT
. | 14 | . | TRBJ2-1 | TRBV11-3 | CASSPARGGFEQFF | TGTGCCAGCAGCCCTGCGCGGGGCGGATTTGAGCAGTTCTTC
. | 15 | . | TRBJ2-7 | TRBV30 | CAWSGRGALSYEQYF | TGTGCCTGGAGTGGACGGGGGGCCCTATCCTACGAGCAGTACTTC
. | 12 | . | TRBJ2-7 | TRBV5-6 | CASRPTAYEQYF | TGTGCCAGCAGACCTACAGCTTACGAGCAGTACTTC
. | 12 | . | TRBJ2-7 | TRBV5-5 | CASRGSSYEQYF | TGTGCCAGCAGAGGGAGCTCCTACGAGCAGTACTTC
. | 13 | . | TRBJ2-3 | TRBV7-9 | CASSTRPTDTQYF | TGTGCCAGCAGCACTCGTCCCACAGATACGCAGTATTTT
. | 16 | . | TRBJ2-2 | TRBV4-2 | CASSQDSLATVRELFF | TGTGCCAGCAGCCAAGATAGCTTGGCAACCGTCAGGGAGCTGTTTTTT
. | 15 | . | TRBJ2-7 | TRBV11-3 | CASSPRDSLRVEQYF | TGTGCCAGCAGCCCGCGGGACAGCCTACGTGTCGAGCAGTACTTC
. | 13 | . | TRBJ1-2 | TRBV7-3 | CASSLLQGGGYTF | TGTGCCAGCAGCTTACTTCAGGGTGGAGGCTACACCTTC
. | 16 | TRBD1 | TRBJ1-5 | TRBV19 | CASSIRRTGVYQPQHF | TGTGCCAGTAGTATCAGGAGGACAGGGGTTTATCAGCCCCAGCATTTT
. | 13 | . | TRBJ1-4 | TRBV6-5 | CASSYQRTEKLFF | TGTGCCAGCAGTTACCAGAGGACAGAAAAACTGTTTTTT
. | 13 | . | TRBJ1-1 | TRBV9 | CASSIREDTEAFF | TGTGCCAGCAGCATCCGGGAGGACACTGAAGCTTTCTTT
. | 10 | . | TRBJ1-1 | TRBV6-1 | CASRDTEAFF | TGTGCCAGCCGGGACACTGAAGCTTTCTTT
few | 13 | . | TRBJ1-1 | TRBV7-3 | CASSGPGNTEAFF | TGTGCCAGCAGCGGGCCCGGGAACACTGAAGCTTTCTTT
. | 14 | TRBD2 | TRBJ2-3 | TRBV7-2 | CASSRTSGPDTQYF | TGTGCCAGCAGCCGGACTAGCGGTCCGGATACGCAGTATTTT
. | 13 | . | TRBJ1-4 | TRBV30 | CAWSLPPGEKLFF | TGTGCCTGGAGCCTACCCCCCGGGGAAAAACTGTTTTTT
. | 15 | . | TRBJ1-4 | TRBV28 | CASRQWARTNEKLFF | TGTGCCAGCAGGCAATGGGCGCGTACTAATGAAAAACTGTTTTTT
. | 16 | TRBD2 | TRBJ2-7 | TRBV11-2 | CASSLERGTSGYEQYF | TGTGCCAGCAGCTTAGAGAGGGGGACTAGCGGCTACGAGCAGTACTTC
. | 14 | TRBD1 | TRBJ1-1 | TRBV28 | CASSSGQGNTEAFF | TGTGCCAGCAGTTCCGGACAGGGTAACACTGAAGCTTTCTTT